A single T cell receptor beta chain is shown here with its context. The CDR3 consists of 17 residues. V shed 0 bases and J 4 bases; nucleotides not matched to a gene: 7. The source of the sample is a study of CD8 T cells in Susac syndrome. Random hexamers were used to reverse transcribe an amount of about 0.45 to 1 ug RNA. The amplification used immunoSEQ multiplex PCR on TCR beta CDR3; it spanned 54 Vbeta and 13 Jbeta. TCRdb itself ran the immunoSEQ multiplex PCR reads through MiXCR, one entry per CDR3 protein. The table lists approximately 100,000 distinct CDR3 sequences, approximately 90% of them singletons, with about 0.12% in the top ten. CD8+ and CD4+ blood T cells underwent TCR beta sequencing.

The chain is built from TRBV12-3 or TRBV12-4 and TRBJ1-3; TRBD1 agrees at 9 bases. The sample was CD8+ T cells from PBMCs. This TCR was recovered from a human donor in good health. Here the CDR3 DNA reads TGTGCCAGCAGTTTAGCATTACAGGGGGCTACAGGAAACACCATATATTTT. As protein: CASSLALQGATGNTIYF.